The next 26 T cell receptor beta chains were all read from a single sample in a study of cytomegalovirus exposure and HLA in healthy donors. Use of 60 Vbeta and 13 Jbeta primers characterized the PCR. Clones were sequenced by immunoSEQ multiplex PCR, and TCRdb holds only the in-frame ones, with some missing. The repertoire consists of approximately 190,000 clones, with around 83% occurring once and the leading ten covering approximately 1.5%. The sequenced material came from PBMCs. The source of these receptors is a woman between 18 and 29 years old in good health and CMV-seronegative.

The CDR3 loop reads CASSQGLPTGELFF. The CDR3 nucleotides are TGTGCCAGCAGCCAGGGACTACCCACCGGGGAGCTGTTTTTT. V is TRBV7-9 and J is TRBJ2-2, with 7 nucleotides matching TRBD2. The germline gives CDR1 SEHNR, CDR2 FQNEAQ (reference sequence). The CDR3 runs 14 residues. V trimming: 5 bases; J trimming: 4 bases; junction bases outside the gene matches: 4.

The rearrangement uses TRBV7-9 and TRBJ2-7; D possibly corresponds to TRBD2 (6 bases). The CDR3 is 13 residues long. Trimming removed 1 base at V and 5 bases at J, with 9 bases between. Germline lookup yields CDR1 SEHNR and CDR2 FQNEAQ (reference sequence). As DNA, the CDR3 is TGTGCCAGCAGCTTAGGGGGCGGGAACGAGCAGTACTTC. It encodes CASSLGGGNEQYF.

The chain recombines TRBV5-4 with TRBJ2-2; 7 positions match TRBD2. The junction had 4 bases not matched to a gene; V was cut back by 4 bases and J by 1 base. Germline CDR1 reads SGHNT; CDR2 reads YYREEE (reference sequence). The CDR3 runs 15 residues. The CDR3 sequence is CASSTKRENTGELFF. The CDR3 nucleotides are TGTGCCAGCAGCACGAAGCGGGAGAACACCGGGGAGCTGTTTTTT.

The gene calls are TRBV4-1 and TRBJ2-3; D is ambiguous. V shed 2 bases and J shed 0 bases, with 9 bases lying between them. Germline V CDR1 and CDR2: MGHRA, YSYEKL. The CDR3 runs 15 residues. The CDR3 region is CASSQKSTSTDTQYF. The CDR3 region has the DNA TGCGCCAGCAGCCAAAAAAGCACGAGCACAGATACGCAGTATTTT.

Comment on this clone: Additional DNA sequences in this sample encode the identical CDR3. This CDR3 reads CASSRDSYEQYF. Written as DNA, the CDR3 is TGTGCCAGCAGCCGGGACAGCTACGAGCAGTACTTC. V and J are TRBV28 and TRBJ2-7; 7 bases align to TRBD1. The CDR3 runs to 12 residues. The V segment lost 6 bases and the J segment 3 bases; nucleotides outside the gene matches: 2. Germline lookup yields CDR1 MDHEN and CDR2 SYDVKM.

The chain employs TRBV19 and TRBJ1-1; 10 bases are a match to TRBD1. The CDR3 loop spans 14 amino acids. Germline V CDR1 and CDR2: LNHDA, SQIVND (reference sequence). The junction had 5 bases not matched to a gene; V was cut back by 3 bases and J by 7 bases. CDR3 region: CASSITWTGGEAFF. Here the CDR3 DNA reads TGTGCCAGTAGTATCACGTGGACAGGGGGTGAAGCTTTCTTT.

The chain employs TRBV19 and TRBJ1-2, with 9 bases identical to TRBD1. The J segment lost 8 bases and the V segment lost 1 base, leaving 8 bases of the junction unmatched. Germline-derived CDR1 and CDR2 are LNHDA and SQIVND (reference sequence). The CDR3 runs to 15 residues. This CDR3 is CASSIGQGVAVGYTF. The CDR3, as DNA: TGTGCCAGTAGTATAGGACAGGGGGTCGCAGTAGGCTACACCTTC.

For this clone: Other DNA sequences in this specimen translate into the identical CDR3. The rearrangement uses TRBV15 and TRBJ1-2; D is unclear. The CDR3 runs to 13 residues. Germline values: CDR1 LNHNV, CDR2 YYDKDF (reference sequence). V dropped 0 bases and J dropped 3 bases, with 5 bases sitting between them. CDR3 in DNA: TGTGCCACCAGCAGAGAGCGATACTATGGCTACACCTTC. As protein: CATSRERYYGYTF.

The rearrangement links TRBV29-1 to TRBJ2-3, with TRBD2 identical over 10 bases. Per germline, CDR1 SQVTM and CDR2 ANQGSEA. The CDR3 spans 16 residues. Trimming removed 6 bases from V and 3 bases from J; junction bases left unmatched: 12. Written as DNA, the CDR3 is TGCAGCGTGTGGGGGTATAGCGGGAGGACAACAGATACGCAGTATTTT. This gives the protein CSVWGYSGRTTDTQYF.

The chain joins TRBV30 to TRBJ1-2, with TRBD1 as a possible D gene (5 bases). There are 14 residues in the CDR3. Trimming left V 0 bases short and J 4 bases short, with 12 bases between. Germline assignment: CDR1 GTSNPN and CDR2 SVGIG (reference sequence). The DNA for the CDR3 is TGTGCCTGGAGTGTATTTGGGGGGGGCTATGGCTACACCTTC. It is translated as CAWSVFGGGYGYTF.

The chain couples TRBV27 to TRBJ2-4, with D perhaps matching TRBD2 (5 bases). The germline gives CDR1 MNHEY, CDR2 SMNVEV (reference sequence). This CDR3 region has 16 residues. Trimming removed 3 bases at V and 1 base at J, with 13 bases between. This chain's CDR3 is CASSFTGSQAKNIQYF. CDR3 DNA: TGTGCCAGCAGTTTTACGGGGTCTCAGGCCAAAAACATTCAGTACTTC.

The chain combines TRBV9 with TRBJ2-7; TRBD2 matches 11 bases. Trimming took 3 bases from V and 7 from J; bases not matched to a gene: 6. CDR1 and CDR2 (germline): SGDLS, YYNGEE. The CDR3 is made up of 14 amino acids. CDR3 nucleotide sequence: TGTGCCAGCAGCGCTTCGGGACTAGCGGTAGAGCAGTACTTC. This codes for CASSASGLAVEQYF.

This chain links TRBV5-4 with TRBJ2-1; TRBD2 matches 8 bases. CDR3 length: 14 amino acids. J lost 12 bases, V lost 4 bases, and 12 bases had no gene match. Germline loops: CDR1 SGHNT, CDR2 YYREEE (reference sequence). The CDR3 region has the DNA TGTGCCAGCAGCCCCCCCGATTCGGGAGGGGGGCAGTTCTTC. Amino acid sequence: CASSPPDSGGGQFF. Full variable domain (outside the CDR3, taken from reference TRBV5-4 and TRBJ2-1): ETGVTQSPTHLIKTRGQQVTLRCSSQSGHNTVSWYQQALGQGPQFIFQYYREEENGRGNFPPRFSGLQFPNYSSELNVNALELDDSALYLCASSPPDSGGGQFFGPGTRLTVL.

The chain links TRBV28 to TRBJ1-3; D possibly corresponds to TRBD1 (6 bases). Germline CDR1 is MDHEN and CDR2 is SYDVKM. CDR3 size: 14 residues. Deletions cut 8 bases from V and 2 bases from J, with 13 bases between. The CDR3 region has the DNA TGTGCCAGCGAAGACAGGAGAACTGGAAACACCATATATTTT. Its translation is CASEDRRTGNTIYF.

CDR3 amino acids: CASSLRGGISYEQYF. The CDR3 nucleotides read TGTGCCAGCAGTCTCCGAGGGGGAATATCTTACGAGCAGTACTTC. This chain links TRBV28 with TRBJ2-7; D may be TRBD1 (6 bases). This CDR3 has 15 residues. Germline V gene lookup returns CDR1 MDHEN and CDR2 SYDVKM. The ends were cut back, 5 bases at V and 4 bases at J, with 18 bases in the middle. Variable domain in full (rest from reference TRBV28 and TRBJ2-7): DVKVTQSSRYLVKRTGEKVFLECVQDMDHENMFWYRQDPGLGLRLIYFSYDVKMKEKGDIPEGYSVSREKKERFSLILESASTNQTSMYLCASSLRGGISYEQYFGPGTRLTVT.

CDR3 region: CASSTRTSALGFEQYF. CDR3 coding DNA: TGTGCCAGCAGCACCCGGACTAGCGCTCTCGGATTCGAGCAGTACTTC. The J gene is TRBJ2-7, the V gene TRBV7-2; 9 bases map to TRBD2. The CDR3 loop spans 16 amino acids. Germline CDR1 SGHTA, CDR2 FQGNSA. The V and J ends lost 5 bases and 6 bases, in that order; junction bases with no gene match: 14.

Only one count was recorded for this clone. The J gene is TRBJ1-2, the V gene TRBV27; TRBD1 aligns across 7 bases. Germline CDR1 MNHEY, CDR2 SMNVEV (reference sequence). The CDR3 has 15 residues. J was trimmed by 4 bases and V by 2 bases; bases with no gene match: 7. DNA of the CDR3: TGTGCCAGCAGTTTAGAGGGGGCAAACTTCTATGGCTACACCTTC. It specifies CASSLEGANFYGYTF.

V usage is TRBV4-2 and J usage is TRBJ2-1; 7 bases fit TRBD1. The CDR3 spans 17 residues. Germline values: CDR1 LGHNA, CDR2 YNFKEQ. Trimming cost V 1 base and J 8 bases; bases outside gene matches: 14. CDR3 residues: CASSQVSGAGGRDEQFF. CDR3 nucleotide sequence: TGTGCCAGCAGCCAAGTATCAGGGGCAGGGGGACGGGATGAGCAGTTCTTC.

The CDR3 here is CASSGAGQGALSEQFF. The CDR3 DNA reads TGTGCCAGCAGTGGGGCTGGACAGGGGGCCCTGAGTGAGCAGTTCTTC. The chain recombines TRBV19 with TRBJ2-1, with TRBD1 matching 11 bases. Germline CDR1 LNHDA, CDR2 SQIVND (reference sequence). Germline trimming cut 9 bases from V and 9 bases from J; bases unmatched to any gene: 16. There are 16 residues in the CDR3.

The V call is TRBV27, the J call TRBJ2-7, with 9 bases lining up with TRBD1. The J segment lost 0 bases and the V segment lost 1 base, leaving 4 bases of the junction unmatched. The germline V gene encodes CDR1 MNHEY and CDR2 SMNVEV (reference sequence). This CDR3 has 16 amino acids. CDR3 sequence reads: CASSLWGTGTSYEQYF. The CDR3 bases are TGTGCCAGCAGTTTATGGGGGACAGGGACCTCCTACGAGCAGTACTTC.

The chain has TRBV19 and TRBJ2-1, with 8 nucleotides matching TRBD1. CDR1 LNHDA and CDR2 SQIVND come from the germline V gene (reference sequence). The V and J ends lost 3 bases and 7 bases, in that order; junction bases with no gene match: 2. The CDR3 length is 13 residues. The CDR3 DNA follows: TGTGCCAGTAGTATTACAGGGGGTAATGAGCAGTTCTTC. It encodes CASSITGGNEQFF. Complete variable domain (other parts from reference TRBV19 and TRBJ2-1): DGGITQSPKYLFRKEGQNVTLSCEQNLNHDAMYWYRQDPGQGLRLIYYSQIVNDFQKGDIAEGYSVSREKKESFPLTVTSAQKNPTAFYLCASSITGGNEQFFGPGTRLTVL.

This clone was counted once. The V call is TRBV6-5, the J call TRBJ2-3; D perhaps matches TRBD2 (5 bases). From germline, CDR1 is MNHEY and CDR2 SVGAGI. The CDR3 covers 13 residues. Deletions cut 5 bases from V and 8 bases from J, with 14 bases between. CDR3 nucleotide sequence: TGTGCCAGCAGTAAAGGAGTCGAGGGTACGCAGTATTTT. It encodes CASSKGVEGTQYF.

The chain joins TRBV21-1 to TRBJ2-7; whether TRBD2, the table's D call, matches the DNA was not checked. TRBV21-1 is tagged as a pseudogene. The CDR3 loop spans 17 amino acids. CDR3 amino acids: CASSKESSGRRSYEQYV. The DNA for the CDR3 is TGTGCCAGCAGCAAAGAAAGTAGCGGGAGGAGGAGCTACGAGCAGTACGTC.

The rearrangement joins TRBV5-6 to TRBJ2-7, with 9 bases fitting TRBD2. The J segment lost 6 bases and the V segment lost 0 bases, leaving 4 bases of the junction unmatched. CDR1 SGHDT and CDR2 YYEEEE come from the germline V gene. CDR3 length: 14 residues. In DNA, the CDR3 is TGTGCCAGCAGCTTGGTAGCGGGAGTGGGCGAGCAGTACGTC. Its protein product is CASSLVAGVGEQYV.

J is TRBJ1-5 and V is TRBV7-6, with D maybe TRBD1 (6 bases). Germline-derived CDR1 and CDR2 are SGHVS and FNYEAQ. The CDR3 loop spans 15 amino acids. V lost 2 bases, J lost 7 bases, and 15 bases lay in between. The DNA for the CDR3 is TGTGCCAGCAGCTTACTTATGGGGGCTGGGCAGCCCCAGCATTTT. Protein product: CASSLLMGAGQPQHF.

This clone turned up a few times. The rearrangement links TRBV11-3 to TRBJ2-7, with 9 bases identical to TRBD1. Per the germline V gene, CDR1 is SGHNT and CDR2 is YENEEA. Trimming removed 3 bases from V and 10 bases from J; junction bases left unmatched: 10. The CDR3 totals 14 residues. In DNA form, the CDR3 reads TGTGCCAGCAGCTTTACAGGGGGCCCTGATATTCAGTACGTC. Translated: CASSFTGGPDIQYV.